This TCR beta chain was observed in a study of T cell repertoires in cytomegalovirus infection. About the study: Recently identified HLA-C-restricted CMV epitopes and well-studied HLA-B-restricted CMV epitopes were used by the study. Public TCR beta signatures marked donors with CMV infection and the matching HLA.

TCRdb called the reads again in MiXCR, with one record for every CDR3 protein. Counted here are just over 450,000 distinct CDR3 sequences, 40% to 50% occurring once; the ten biggest clones make up 43%. Trimming stripped 0 bases from V and 3 bases from J, with 15 bases between. Per the germline V gene, CDR1 is MNHNY and CDR2 is SVGAGI (reference sequence). There are 16 residues in the CDR3. This clonotype has just a few counts. Its target is not known. Whole-study results and caveats: In two of eight donors, the top clonotype was HLA-C-restricted CMV-specific. Carriage of CMV together with the relevant HLA was identifiable through cumulative public TCR beta family frequency.

This rearrangement joins TRBV6-6 to TRBJ2-7, with D tentatively TRBD1 (5 bases). The clonotype was recovered from a human donor in good health (CMV status not recorded). Some clones in this sample may be carry-over from other donors' samples. The sequences come from cultured PBMCs, collected from culture after CMV antigen stimulation. The DNA of the CDR3 is TGTGCCAGCAGTTACTCCTCACAGGCCACGATCTACGAGCAGTACTTC. Translating it yields CASSYSSQATIYEQYF.